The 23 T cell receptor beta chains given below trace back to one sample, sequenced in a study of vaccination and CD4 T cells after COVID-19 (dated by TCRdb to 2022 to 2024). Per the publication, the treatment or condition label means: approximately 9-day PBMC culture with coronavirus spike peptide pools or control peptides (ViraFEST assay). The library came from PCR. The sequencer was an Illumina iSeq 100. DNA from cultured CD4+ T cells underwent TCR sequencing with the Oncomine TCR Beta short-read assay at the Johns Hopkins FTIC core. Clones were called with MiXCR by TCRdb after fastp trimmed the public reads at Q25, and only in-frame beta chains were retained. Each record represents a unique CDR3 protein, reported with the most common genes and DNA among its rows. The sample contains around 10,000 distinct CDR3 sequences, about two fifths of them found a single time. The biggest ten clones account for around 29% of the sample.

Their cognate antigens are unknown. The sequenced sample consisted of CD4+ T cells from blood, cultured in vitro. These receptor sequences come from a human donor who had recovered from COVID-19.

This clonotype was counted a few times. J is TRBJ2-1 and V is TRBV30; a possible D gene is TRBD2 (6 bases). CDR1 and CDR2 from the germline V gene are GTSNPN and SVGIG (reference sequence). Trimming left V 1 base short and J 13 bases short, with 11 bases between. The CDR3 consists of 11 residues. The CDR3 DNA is TGTGCCTGGAGTGGCGGGGTACTCCAGTTCTTC. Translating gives CAWSGGVLQFF.

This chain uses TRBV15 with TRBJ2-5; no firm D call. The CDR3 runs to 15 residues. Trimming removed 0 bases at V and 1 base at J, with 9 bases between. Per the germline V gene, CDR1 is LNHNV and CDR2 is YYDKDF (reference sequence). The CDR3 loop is CATSRDWSSQETQYF. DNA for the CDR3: TGTGCCACCAGCAGAGATTGGTCATCCCAAGAGACCCAGTACTTC.

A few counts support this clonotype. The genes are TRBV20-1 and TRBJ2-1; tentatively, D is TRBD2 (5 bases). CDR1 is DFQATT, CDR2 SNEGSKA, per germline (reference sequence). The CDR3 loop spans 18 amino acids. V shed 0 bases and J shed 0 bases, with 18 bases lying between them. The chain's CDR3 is CSARDASRRPLSYNEQFF. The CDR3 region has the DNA TGCAGTGCTAGAGATGCTAGCCGTAGACCCCTCTCCTACAATGAGCAGTTCTTC.

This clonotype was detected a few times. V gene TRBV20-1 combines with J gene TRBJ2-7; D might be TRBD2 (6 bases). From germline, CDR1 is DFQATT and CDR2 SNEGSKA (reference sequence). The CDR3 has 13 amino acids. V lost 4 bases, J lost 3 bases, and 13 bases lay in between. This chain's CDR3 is CSAIRRELYEQYF. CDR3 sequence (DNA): TGCAGTGCTATCCGACGGGAGCTCTACGAGCAGTACTTC.

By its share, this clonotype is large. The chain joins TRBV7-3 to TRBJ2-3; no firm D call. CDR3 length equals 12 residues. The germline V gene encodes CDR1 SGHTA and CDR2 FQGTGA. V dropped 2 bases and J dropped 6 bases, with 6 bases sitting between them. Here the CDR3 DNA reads TGTGCCAGCAGCTTATATGCGGATACGCAGTATTTT. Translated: CASSLYADTQYF.

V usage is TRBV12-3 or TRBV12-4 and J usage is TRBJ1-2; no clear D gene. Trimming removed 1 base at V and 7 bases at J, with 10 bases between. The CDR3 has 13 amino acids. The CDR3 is CASSLGGASGYTF. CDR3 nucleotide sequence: TGTGCCAGCAGTTTAGGGGGTGCTAGTGGCTACACCTTC.

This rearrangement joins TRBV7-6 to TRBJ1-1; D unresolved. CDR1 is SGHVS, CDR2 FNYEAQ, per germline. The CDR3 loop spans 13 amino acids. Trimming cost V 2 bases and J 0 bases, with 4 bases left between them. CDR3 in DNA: TGTGCCAGCAGCTTATCCGTGAACACTGAAGCTTTCTTT. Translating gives CASSLSVNTEAFF. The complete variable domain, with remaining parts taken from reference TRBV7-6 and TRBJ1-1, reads GAGVSQSPRYKVTKRGQDVALRCDPISGHVSLYWYRQALGQGPEFLTYFNYEAQQDKSGLPNDRFSAERPEGSISTLTIQRTEQRDSAMYRCASSLSVNTEAFFGQGTRLTVV.

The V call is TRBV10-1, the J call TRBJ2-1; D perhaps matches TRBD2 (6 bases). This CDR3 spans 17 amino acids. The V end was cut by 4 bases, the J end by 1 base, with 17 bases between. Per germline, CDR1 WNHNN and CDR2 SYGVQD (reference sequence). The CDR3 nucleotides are TGCGCCAGCAGTGGCCGCGGGACGGTGGGTTCCTACAATGAGCAGTTCTTC. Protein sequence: CASSGRGTVGSYNEQFF.

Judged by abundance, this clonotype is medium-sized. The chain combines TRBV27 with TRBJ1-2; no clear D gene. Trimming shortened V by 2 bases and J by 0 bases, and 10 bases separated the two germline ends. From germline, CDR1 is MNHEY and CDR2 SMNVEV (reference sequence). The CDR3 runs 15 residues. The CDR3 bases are TGTGCCAGCAGTTTAAACGGTGGAACTAACTATGGCTACACCTTC. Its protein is CASSLNGGTNYGYTF.

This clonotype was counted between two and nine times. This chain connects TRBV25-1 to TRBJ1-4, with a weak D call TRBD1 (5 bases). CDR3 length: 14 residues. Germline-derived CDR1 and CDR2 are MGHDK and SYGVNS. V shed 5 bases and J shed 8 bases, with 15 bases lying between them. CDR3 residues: CASSLPGVGEKLFF. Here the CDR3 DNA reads TGTGCCAGCAGTCTACCGGGGGTTGGGGAAAAACTGTTTTTT. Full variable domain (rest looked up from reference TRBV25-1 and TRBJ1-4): EADIYQTPRYLVIGTGKKITLECSQTMGHDKMYWYQQDPGMELHLIHYSYGVNSTEKGDLSSESTVSRIRTEHFPLTLESARPSHTSQYLCASSLPGVGEKLFFGSGTQLSVL.

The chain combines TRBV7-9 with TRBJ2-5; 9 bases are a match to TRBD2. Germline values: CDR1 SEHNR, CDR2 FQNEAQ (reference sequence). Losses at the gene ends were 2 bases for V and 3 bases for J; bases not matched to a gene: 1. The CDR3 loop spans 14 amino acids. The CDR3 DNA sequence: TGTGCCAGCAGCTTAAGCGGGGGGAAAGAGACCCAGTACTTC. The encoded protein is CASSLSGGKETQYF.

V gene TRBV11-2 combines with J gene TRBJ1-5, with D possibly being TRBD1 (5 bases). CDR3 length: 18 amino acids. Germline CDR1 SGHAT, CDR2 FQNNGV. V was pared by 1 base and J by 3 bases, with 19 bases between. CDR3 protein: CASSLGTRGTNYNQPQHF. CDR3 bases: TGTGCCAGCAGCTTAGGGACCCGAGGGACGAACTACAATCAGCCCCAGCATTTT.

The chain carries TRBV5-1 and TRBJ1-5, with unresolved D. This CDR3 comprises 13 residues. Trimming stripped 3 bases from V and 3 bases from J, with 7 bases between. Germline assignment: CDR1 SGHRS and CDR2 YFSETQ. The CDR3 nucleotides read TGCGCCAGCAGCTACCATTTCAATCAGCCCCAGCATTTT. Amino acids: CASSYHFNQPQHF.

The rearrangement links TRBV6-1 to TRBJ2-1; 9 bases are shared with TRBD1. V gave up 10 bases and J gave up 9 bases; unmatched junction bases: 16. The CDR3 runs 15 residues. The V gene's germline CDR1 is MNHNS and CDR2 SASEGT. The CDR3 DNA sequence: TGTGCCACCCGGTTCGGGACAGGGTCGTACTCTGAGCAGTTCTTC. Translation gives CATRFGTGSYSEQFF.

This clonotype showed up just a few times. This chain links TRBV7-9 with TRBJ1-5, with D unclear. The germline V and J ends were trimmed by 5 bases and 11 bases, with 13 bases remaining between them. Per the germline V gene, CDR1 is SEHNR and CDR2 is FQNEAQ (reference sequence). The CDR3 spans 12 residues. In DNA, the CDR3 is TGTGCCAGCAGCCACCCACTTGGGTCCCAGCATTTT. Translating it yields CASSHPLGSQHF.

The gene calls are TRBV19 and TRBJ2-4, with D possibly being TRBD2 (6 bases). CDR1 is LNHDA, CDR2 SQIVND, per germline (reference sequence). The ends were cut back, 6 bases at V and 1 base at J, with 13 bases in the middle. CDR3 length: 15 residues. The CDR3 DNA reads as TGTGCCAGTAGGGTAACTAGCCTTGCCAAAAACATTCAGTACTTC. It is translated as CASRVTSLAKNIQYF.

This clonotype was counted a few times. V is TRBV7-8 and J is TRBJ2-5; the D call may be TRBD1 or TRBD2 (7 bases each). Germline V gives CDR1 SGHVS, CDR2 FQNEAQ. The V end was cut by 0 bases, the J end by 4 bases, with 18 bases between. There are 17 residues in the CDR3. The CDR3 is CASSLAGRGRRPETQYF. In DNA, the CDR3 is TGTGCCAGCAGCTTAGCAGGGAGGGGGCGCAGGCCAGAGACCCAGTACTTC.

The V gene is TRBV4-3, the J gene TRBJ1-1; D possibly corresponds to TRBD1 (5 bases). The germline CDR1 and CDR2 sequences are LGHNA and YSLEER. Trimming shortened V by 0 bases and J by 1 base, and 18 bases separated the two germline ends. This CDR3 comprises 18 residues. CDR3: CASSQDEGLGLANTEAFF. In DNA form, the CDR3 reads TGCGCCAGCAGCCAAGACGAGGGGCTCGGGCTAGCGAACACTGAAGCTTTCTTT.

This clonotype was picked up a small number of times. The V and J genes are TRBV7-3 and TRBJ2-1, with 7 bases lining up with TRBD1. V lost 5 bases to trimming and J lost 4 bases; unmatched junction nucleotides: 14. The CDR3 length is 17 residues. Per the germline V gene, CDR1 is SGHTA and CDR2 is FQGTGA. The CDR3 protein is CASSLLPRQGIYNEQFF. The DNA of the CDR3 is TGTGCCAGCAGCCTACTCCCCCGACAGGGAATTTACAATGAGCAGTTCTTC.

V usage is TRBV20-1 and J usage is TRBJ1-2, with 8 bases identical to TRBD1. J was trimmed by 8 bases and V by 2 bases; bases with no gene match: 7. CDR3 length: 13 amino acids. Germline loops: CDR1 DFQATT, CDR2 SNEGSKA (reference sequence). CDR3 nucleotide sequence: TGCAGTGCTAGAAGAGGACAGGGAGACGGCTACACCTTC. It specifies CSARRGQGDGYTF.

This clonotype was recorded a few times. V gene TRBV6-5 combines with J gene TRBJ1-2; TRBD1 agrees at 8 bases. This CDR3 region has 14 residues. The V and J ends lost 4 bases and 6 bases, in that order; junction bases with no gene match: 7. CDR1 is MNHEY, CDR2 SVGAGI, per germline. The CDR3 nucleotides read TGTGCCAGCAGTTTTCTTACAGGGGGGGATGGCTACACCTTC. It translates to CASSFLTGGDGYTF.

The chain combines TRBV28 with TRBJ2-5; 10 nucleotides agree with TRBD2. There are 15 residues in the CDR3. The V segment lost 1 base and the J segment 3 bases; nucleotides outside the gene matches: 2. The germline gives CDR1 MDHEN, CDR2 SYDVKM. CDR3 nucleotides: TGTGCCAGCAGTTTATTCACTAGCGGGGAAGAGACCCAGTACTTC. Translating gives CASSLFTSGEETQYF.

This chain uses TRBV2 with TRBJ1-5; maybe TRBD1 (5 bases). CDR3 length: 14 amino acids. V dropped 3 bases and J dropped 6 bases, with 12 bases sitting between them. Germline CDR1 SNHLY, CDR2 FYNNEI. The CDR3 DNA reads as TGTGCCAGCAGTGAGGCACAGGTTGTTCAGCCCCAGCATTTT. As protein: CASSEAQVVQPQHF.